This T cell receptor beta chain was recovered during a study of naive and memory T cell subsets (dated by TCRdb to the late 2010s). Concerning the study at large: In the figure summarizing the skin biopsy and whole blood samples, approximately 10 blood donors, 7 tuberculin skin test biopsies and 3 saline control biopsies were reported. PCR2 was typically run as a SYBR Green qPCR and stopped at a set threshold, although low-input samples could use end-point PCR of five to six cycles instead. The paper's findings and limits, for the study overall: The RNA-based method was acknowledged as potentially sensitive to TCR transcript changes with T cell activation and differentiation.

Libraries were built with 5' RACE. Four rounds of PCR, run with the SP2 primer together with nested alpha and beta constant region primers, were used to amplify the ligated cDNA. For the blood and skin samples, TCR RNA was reverse transcribed with SuperScript IV using primers for the alpha and beta constant regions. An oligonucleotide carrying the Illumina SP2 primer and a UMI was ligated to the cDNA 3' end using T4 RNA ligase 1. The 12-nucleotide UMI was composed of two random hexamers separated by an eight-base spacer, which was included to prevent hairpin formation. From the second PCR onward, TCR alpha and beta chain libraries were processed separately and dual indexed for multiplexing. After pooling, the indexed libraries were analyzed by capillary electrophoresis and sequenced on either an Illumina MiSeq or NextSeq. To boost base diversity and improve cluster recognition, PhiX DNA at 5-7% was spiked into the libraries. In the authors' own workflow: Demultiplexor took UMIs from read 2, joined the UMIs to the TCR sequence from read 1, and separated reads according to sample indices. Decombinator identified V and J genes and V-J junctions and gave each TCR a five-part identifier that included V and J deletions. Collapsinator used UMIs to correct sequencing errors and PCR amplification heterogeneity, producing a UMI-based abundance for each TCR. CDR3Translator turned identifiers into nucleotide sequence, translated that sequence into amino acids, and pulled out CDR3 regions based on terminal motifs. Error-corrected alpha and beta TCR counts from blood and skin were compared after normalization to input RNA amount. TCRdb's own reprocessing of the public reads used fastp at Q25 and MiXCR and kept productive beta chains. Rows are combined by CDR3 protein, so each entry shows the most common genes and DNA. The authors' filters were not applied to this entry. Present in this sample are 56,000 or so distinct CDR3 sequences, approximately 8% of which were seen just once. The top ten constitute more than 7.5% of the sample.

The CDR3 goes from the cysteine to the phenylalanine over 12 residues. The kept DNA is CDR3 alone, 36 bases in frame from the first base. Trimming takes 8 bases from V and 0 bases from J, and the germline ends sit 7 bases apart. For CDR1 and CDR2, the germline V gene (reference sequence) lists SEHNR and FQNEAQ. The sample holds many counts of this clonotype. Its target antigen remains unknown. Within one base of it there is no much larger clone, and no base qualities were kept. The study reported a robust and sensitive protocol to amplify, sequence and analyze TCRs, based on 3' ligation of a UMI-containing oligonucleotide to TCR cDNA. For whole blood analysis, around 2.4 ml of peripheral blood was collected from healthy adult volunteers into Tempus tubes, and RNA was extracted following the manufacturer's instructions. Before reverse transcription, total RNA that had not been cell sorted was treated with RQ1 DNase, with a target input of about 1 to 1,100 ng. Libraries were prepared from skin biopsies and whole blood so that pipeline robustness could be tested in samples in which T cells form a minority population.

The chain employs TRBV7-9 and TRBJ2-5, with the D gene call left open. The sequence came from a female donor in good health. The DNA sequence reads TGTGCCAGCCGGCAGTACCAAGAGACCCAGTACTTC. Its product reads: CASRQYQETQYF.